This is a list of T cell receptor beta chains from one sample in a study of cytomegalovirus exposure and HLA in healthy donors. Generated by immunoSEQ multiplex PCR, the TCRdb table keeps only in-frame clones and is missing some. The sample table sets out 200,000 or so clones. Sequenced input: PBMCs. The receptors here all came from a boy aged 5-17 years in good health and CMV-seronegative. Both conserved end residues are part of each CDR3. The D gene is left open where the match is weak.

d_gene,v_gene,j_gene,CDR3aa,CDR3nt
NA,TRBV4-3,TRBJ1-2,CASSQKKVAGHNYGYTF,TGCGCCAGCAGCCAAAAAAAGGTAGCGGGACATAACTATGGCTACACCTTC
NA,TRBV9,TRBJ2-5,CASSVSTGQETQYF,TGTGCCAGCAGCGTGTCTACAGGGCAAGAGACCCAGTACTTC
NA,TRBV7-9,TRBJ1-1,CASSLDVVGADLEAFF,TGTGCCAGCAGCTTAGACGTCGTGGGGGCAGACCTTGAAGCTTTCTTT
TRBD1,TRBV7-8,TRBJ1-6,CASRGDRVGSYNSPLHF,TGTGCCAGCAGAGGAGACAGGGTGGGTTCCTATAATTCACCCCTCCACTTT
NA,TRBV2,TRBJ1-5,CASSEEGSGNQPQHF,TGTGCCAGCAGTGAAGAGGGGTCGGGCAATCAGCCCCAGCATTTT
NA,TRBV19,TRBJ2-1,CASSISRLYNEQFF,TGTGCCAGTAGTATCTCCCGACTCTACAATGAGCAGTTCTTC
TRBD1,TRBV7-2,TRBJ1-3,CASSLEASRTGGNTIYF,TGTGCCAGCAGCTTAGAGGCTAGTAGGACAGGTGGAAACACCATATATTTT
NA,TRBV12-5,TRBJ1-1,CASGFVTEAFF,TGTGCTAGTGGTTTCGTCACTGAAGCTTTCTTT
TRBD1,TRBV6-5,TRBJ1-3,CASSGDRGQGNTIYF,TGTGCCAGCAGTGGGGACAGGGGACAAGGAAACACCATATATTTT
NA,TRBV6-5,TRBJ2-7,CASSYSTGLEQYF,TGTGCCAGCAGTTACTCCACAGGCTTAGAGCAGTACTTC
TRBD2,TRBV5-5,TRBJ2-3,CASSSRTSGGALDTQYF,TGTGCCAGCAGCTCCAGGACTAGCGGGGGGGCATTGGATACGCAGTATTTT
TRBD1,TRBV7-9,TRBJ1-5,CASSLFWSPGQGDQPQHF,TGTGCTAGCAGCTTGTTTTGGTCCCCGGGACAGGGCGATCAGCCCCAGCATTTT
TRBD1,TRBV5-6,TRBJ2-5,CASSSSGTGDATQYF,TGTGCCAGCAGCTCCTCCGGGACAGGGGATGCGACCCAGTACTTC
NA,TRBV6-5,TRBJ2-7,CASSKRQEPDYEQYF,TGTGCCAGCAGCAAAAGACAGGAACCCGATTACGAGCAGTACTTC
NA,TRBV21-1,TRBJ2-1,CASSNRDRESPEQFF,TGTGCCAGCAGCAACCGGGACAGGGAGTCGCCCGAGCAGTTCTTC
NA,TRBV2,TRBJ2-1,CASGGMNYNEQFF,TGTGCCAGCGGAGGAATGAATTACAATGAGCAGTTCTTC
TRBD1,TRBV4-2,TRBJ1-1,CASSRRTGEGAEAFF,TGTGCCAGCAGCCGAAGGACAGGGGAAGGGGCTGAAGCTTTCTTT
TRBD2,TRBV27,TRBJ2-7,CATTSGGSYEQYF,TGTGCCACTACTAGCGGGGGCTCCTACGAGCAGTACTTC
TRBD1,TRBV19,TRBJ1-2,CASSTGQGAPGYTF,TGTGCCAGTAGTACCGGACAGGGGGCTCCTGGCTACACCTTC
NA,TRBV7-2,TRBJ2-5,CASSLSVYRPRETQYF,TGTGCCAGCAGCTTAAGCGTCTACCGACCCCGGGAGACCCAGTACTTC
TRBD2,TRBV7-2,TRBJ2-3,CASSSTSGPYRADTQYF,TGTGCCAGCAGCTCGACTAGCGGCCCCTATAGGGCAGATACGCAGTATTTT
TRBD2,TRBV19,TRBJ2-1,CASSIISGGFYNEQFF,TGTGCCAGTAGTATAATTAGCGGGGGATTTTACAATGAGCAGTTCTTC
TRBD1,TRBV28,TRBJ1-2,CASRPRTGAVYGYTF,TGTGCCAGCAGGCCGAGGACAGGGGCAGTATATGGCTACACCTTC
TRBD2,TRBV5-4,TRBJ2-5,CASSFGRSGGQETQYF,TGTGCCAGCAGCTTTGGCAGAAGCGGGGGGCAAGAGACCCAGTACTTC
TRBD1,TRBV5-1,TRBJ1-2,CASSGLGQGVGYGYTF,TGCGCCAGCAGCGGACTGGGACAGGGAGTTGGCTATGGCTACACCTTC
NA,TRBV2,TRBJ2-5,CASGSTSGGTQYF,TGTGCCAGCGGGAGTACCTCAGGCGGGACCCAGTACTTC
NA,TRBV28,TRBJ2-1,CASSERDEQFF,TGTGCCAGCAGTGAACGCGATGAGCAGTTCTTC
TRBD1,TRBV18,TRBJ1-2,CASSLDGAGGYGYTF,TGTGCCAGCTCCCTGGACGGGGCAGGGGGATATGGCTACACCTTC
NA,TRBV7-2,TRBJ1-1,CASSLAHLGTFSPEAFF,TGTGCCAGCAGCTTAGCGCATTTGGGCACTTTTTCGCCTGAAGCTTTCTTT
TRBD2,TRBV30,TRBJ2-1,CAWSELAGAGNEQFF,TGTGCCTGGTCTGAACTAGCGGGGGCAGGCAATGAGCAGTTCTTC
TRBD1,TRBV19,TRBJ1-1,CASSPVTGGSTEAFF,TGTGCCAGTAGCCCTGTGACAGGGGGGTCCACTGAAGCTTTCTTT
NA,TRBV10-1,TRBJ1-1,CASLLQGPTRGTEAFF,TGCGCCAGCCTACTCCAGGGGCCCACGCGTGGCACTGAAGCTTTCTTT
NA,TRBV7-9,TRBJ2-5,CASSLRQQETQYF,TGTGCCAGCAGCCTGCGACAGCAAGAGACCCAGTACTTC
TRBD1,TRBV6-5,TRBJ1-5,CASSSLGTGSYQPQHF,TGTGCCAGCAGTTCCCTTGGGACAGGGAGCTATCAGCCCCAGCATTTT